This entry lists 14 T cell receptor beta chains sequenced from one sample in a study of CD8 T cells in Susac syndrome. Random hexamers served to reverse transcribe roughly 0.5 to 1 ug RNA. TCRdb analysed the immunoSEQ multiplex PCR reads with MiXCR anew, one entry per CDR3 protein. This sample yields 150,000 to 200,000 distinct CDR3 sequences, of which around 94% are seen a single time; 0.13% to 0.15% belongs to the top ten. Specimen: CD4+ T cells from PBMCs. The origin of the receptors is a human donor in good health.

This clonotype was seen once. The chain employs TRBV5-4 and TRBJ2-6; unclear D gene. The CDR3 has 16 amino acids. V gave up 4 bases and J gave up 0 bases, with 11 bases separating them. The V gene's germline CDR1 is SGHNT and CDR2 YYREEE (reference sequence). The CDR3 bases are TGTGCCAGCAGCCTAGGACGTCCCTCTGGGGCCAACGTCCTGACTTTC. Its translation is CASSLGRPSGANVLTF.

In DNA form, the CDR3 reads TGTGCCAGCAGTGAAGGTCAGGGGGGTAGTAGGCAGTACTTC. Its protein is CASSEGQGGSRQYF. The chain recombines TRBV2 with TRBJ2-7; D possibly corresponds to TRBD1 (7 bases). V lost 1 base and J 9 bases, leaving 16 bases between the germline ends. This CDR3 has 14 residues. Germline lookup yields CDR1 SNHLY and CDR2 FYNNEI.

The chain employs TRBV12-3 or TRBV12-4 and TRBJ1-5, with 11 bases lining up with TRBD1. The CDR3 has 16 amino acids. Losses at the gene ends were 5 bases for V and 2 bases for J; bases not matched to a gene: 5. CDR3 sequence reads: CASSPPGQGGNQPQHF. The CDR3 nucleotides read TGTGCCAGCAGTCCACCGGGACAGGGGGGCAATCAGCCCCAGCATTTT.

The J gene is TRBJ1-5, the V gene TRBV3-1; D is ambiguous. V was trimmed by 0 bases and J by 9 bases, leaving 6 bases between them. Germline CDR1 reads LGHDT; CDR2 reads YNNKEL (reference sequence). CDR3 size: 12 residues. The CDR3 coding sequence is TGTGCCAGCAGCCAAGATCCCGGGCCCCAGCATTTT. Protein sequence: CASSQDPGPQHF.

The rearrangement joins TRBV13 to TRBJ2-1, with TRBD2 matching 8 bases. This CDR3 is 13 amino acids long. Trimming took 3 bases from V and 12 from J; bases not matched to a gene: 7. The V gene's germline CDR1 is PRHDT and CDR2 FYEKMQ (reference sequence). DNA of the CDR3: TGTGCCAGCAGCTTGGGAGCGGGGGTTGCGCAGTTCTTC. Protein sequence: CASSLGAGVAQFF. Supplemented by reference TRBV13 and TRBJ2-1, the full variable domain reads AAGVIQSPRHLIKEKRETATLKCYPIPRHDTVYWYQQGPGQDPQFLISFYEKMQSDKGSIPDRFSAQQFSDYHSELNMSSLELGDSALYFCASSLGAGVAQFFGPGTRLTVL.

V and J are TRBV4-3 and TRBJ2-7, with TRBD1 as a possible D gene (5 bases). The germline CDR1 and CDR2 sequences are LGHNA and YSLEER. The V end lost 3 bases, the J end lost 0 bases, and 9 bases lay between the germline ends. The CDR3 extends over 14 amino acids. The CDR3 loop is CASSQGPHSYEQYF. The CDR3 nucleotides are TGCGCCAGCAGCCAGGGGCCACACTCCTACGAGCAGTACTTC.

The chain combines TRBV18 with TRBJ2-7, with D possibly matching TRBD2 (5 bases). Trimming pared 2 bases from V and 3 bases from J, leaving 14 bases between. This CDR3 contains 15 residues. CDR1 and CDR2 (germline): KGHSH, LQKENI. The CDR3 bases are TGTGCCAGCTCACCAACACGGACGGGGTACTACGAGCAGTACTTC. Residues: CASSPTRTGYYEQYF. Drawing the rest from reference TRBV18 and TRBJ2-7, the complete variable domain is NAGVMQNPRHLVRRRGQEARLRCSPMKGHSHVYWYRQLPEEGLKFMVYLQKENIIDESGMPKERFSAEFPKEGPSILRIQQVVRGDSAAYFCASSPTRTGYYEQYFGPGTRLTVT.

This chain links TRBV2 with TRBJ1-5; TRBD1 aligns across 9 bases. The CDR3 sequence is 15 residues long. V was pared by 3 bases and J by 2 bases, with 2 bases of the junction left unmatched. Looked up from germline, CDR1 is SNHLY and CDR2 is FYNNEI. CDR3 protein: CASSDRTGGNQPQHF. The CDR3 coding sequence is TGTGCCAGCAGTGACCGGACAGGGGGCAATCAGCCCCAGCATTTT.

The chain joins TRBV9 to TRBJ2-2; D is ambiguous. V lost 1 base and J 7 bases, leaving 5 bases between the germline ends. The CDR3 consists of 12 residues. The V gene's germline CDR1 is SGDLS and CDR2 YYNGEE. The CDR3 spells CASSVRDGELFF. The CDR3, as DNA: TGTGCCAGCAGCGTAAGGGACGGGGAGCTGTTTTTT.

CDR3 coding DNA: TGCAGCGTTGGACAGGGTGCTGGCTACACCTTC. Protein sequence: CSVGQGAGYTF. This sequence joins TRBV29-1 and TRBJ1-2, with 7 bases fitting TRBD1. Per germline, CDR1 SQVTM and CDR2 ANQGSEA. The CDR3 runs 11 residues. J gave up 7 bases and V 4 bases, and 3 bases lay outside the gene matches.

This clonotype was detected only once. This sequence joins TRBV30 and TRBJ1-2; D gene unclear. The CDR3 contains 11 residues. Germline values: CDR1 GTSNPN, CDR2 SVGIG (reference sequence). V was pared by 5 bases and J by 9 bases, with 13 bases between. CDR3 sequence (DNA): TGTGCCTGGGGGCTAAGTCGGAGCTACACCTTC. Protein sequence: CAWGLSRSYTF. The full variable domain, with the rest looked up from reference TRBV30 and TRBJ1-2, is SQTIHQWPATLVQPVGSPLSLECTVEGTSNPNLYWYRQAAGRGLQLLFYSVGIGQISSEVPQNLSASRPQDRQFILSSKKLLLSDSGFYLCAWGLSRSYTFGSGTRLTVV.

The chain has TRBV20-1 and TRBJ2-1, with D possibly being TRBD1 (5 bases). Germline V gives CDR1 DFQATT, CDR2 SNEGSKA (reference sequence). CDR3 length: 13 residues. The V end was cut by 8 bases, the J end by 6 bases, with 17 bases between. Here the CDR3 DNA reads TGCAGTTGCTCGGGCAGGGCCCTCAATGAGCAGTTCTTC. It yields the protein CSCSGRALNEQFF.

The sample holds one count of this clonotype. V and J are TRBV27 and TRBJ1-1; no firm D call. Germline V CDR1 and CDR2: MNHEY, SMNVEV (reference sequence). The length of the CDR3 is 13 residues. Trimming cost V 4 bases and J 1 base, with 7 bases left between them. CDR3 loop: CASSSQQNTEAFF. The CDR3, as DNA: TGTGCCAGCAGTTCACAGCAGAACACTGAAGCTTTCTTT.

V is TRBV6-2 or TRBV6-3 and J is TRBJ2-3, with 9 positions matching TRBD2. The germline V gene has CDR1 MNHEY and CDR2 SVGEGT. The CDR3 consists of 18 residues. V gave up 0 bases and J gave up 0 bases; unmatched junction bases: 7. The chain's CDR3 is CASSYSIRLAASTDTQYF. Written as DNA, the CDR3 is TGTGCCAGCAGTTACTCGATTAGACTAGCGGCCAGCACAGATACGCAGTATTTT.